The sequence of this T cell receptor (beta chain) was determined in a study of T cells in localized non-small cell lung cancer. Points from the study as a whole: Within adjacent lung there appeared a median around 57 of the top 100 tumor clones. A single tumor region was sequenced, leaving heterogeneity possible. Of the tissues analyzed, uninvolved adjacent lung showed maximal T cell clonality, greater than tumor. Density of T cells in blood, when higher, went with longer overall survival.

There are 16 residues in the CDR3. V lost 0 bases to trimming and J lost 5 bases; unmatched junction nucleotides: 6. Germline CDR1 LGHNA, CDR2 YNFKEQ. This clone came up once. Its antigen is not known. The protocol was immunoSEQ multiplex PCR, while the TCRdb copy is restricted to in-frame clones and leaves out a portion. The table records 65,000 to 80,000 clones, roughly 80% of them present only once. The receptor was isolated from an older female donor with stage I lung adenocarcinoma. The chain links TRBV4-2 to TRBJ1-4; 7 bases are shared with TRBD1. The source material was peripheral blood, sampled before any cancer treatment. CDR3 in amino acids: CASSQDIGTENEKLFF. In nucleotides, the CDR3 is TGTGCCAGCAGCCAAGATATTGGGACAGAGAATGAAAAACTGTTTTTT.